This TCR beta chain is from a study of cytomegalovirus exposure and HLA in healthy donors. The primer mix had 60 Vbeta and 13 Jbeta primers. Using immunoSEQ multiplex PCR, the repertoire was profiled, and TCRdb retains in-frame clones only, with some absent. The data show some 99,000 clones, with approximately 80% seen just once and roughly 2.2% held by the top ten. The CDR3 sequence is 15 residues long. After removal of 5 bases from V and 7 bases from J, the junction contained 13 bases not matched to a gene. Per the germline V gene, CDR1 is SGHTA and CDR2 is FQGNSA. The study's findings and limits: HLA alleles showed associations with roughly 17,000 TCR beta sequences in a later analysis, at a 0.05 false discovery rate.

Note on this clone: Its specificity is unknown.

The source is a woman aged 30 to 39 in good health and CMV-seronegative. Sequences were obtained from PBMCs. The rearrangement joins TRBV7-2 to TRBJ1-1, with 7 positions matching TRBD1. The DNA for the CDR3 is TGTGCCAGCAGCATCGGGACAGACGTTTTTGATGAAGCTTTCTTT. Protein sequence: CASSIGTDVFDEAFF.